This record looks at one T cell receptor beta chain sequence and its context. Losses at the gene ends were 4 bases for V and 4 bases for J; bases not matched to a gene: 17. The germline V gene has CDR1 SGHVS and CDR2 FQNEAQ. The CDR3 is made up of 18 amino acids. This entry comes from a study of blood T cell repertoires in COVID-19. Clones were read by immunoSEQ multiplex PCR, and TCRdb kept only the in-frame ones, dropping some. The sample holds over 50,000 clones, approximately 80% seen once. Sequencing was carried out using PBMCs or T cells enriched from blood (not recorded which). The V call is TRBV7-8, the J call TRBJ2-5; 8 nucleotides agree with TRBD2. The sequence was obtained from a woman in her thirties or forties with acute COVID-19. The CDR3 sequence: CASSSAGREGRGRETQYF. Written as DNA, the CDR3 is TGTGCCAGCAGCTCCGCGGGACGGGAGGGCCGGGGGAGAGAGACCCAGTACTTC.